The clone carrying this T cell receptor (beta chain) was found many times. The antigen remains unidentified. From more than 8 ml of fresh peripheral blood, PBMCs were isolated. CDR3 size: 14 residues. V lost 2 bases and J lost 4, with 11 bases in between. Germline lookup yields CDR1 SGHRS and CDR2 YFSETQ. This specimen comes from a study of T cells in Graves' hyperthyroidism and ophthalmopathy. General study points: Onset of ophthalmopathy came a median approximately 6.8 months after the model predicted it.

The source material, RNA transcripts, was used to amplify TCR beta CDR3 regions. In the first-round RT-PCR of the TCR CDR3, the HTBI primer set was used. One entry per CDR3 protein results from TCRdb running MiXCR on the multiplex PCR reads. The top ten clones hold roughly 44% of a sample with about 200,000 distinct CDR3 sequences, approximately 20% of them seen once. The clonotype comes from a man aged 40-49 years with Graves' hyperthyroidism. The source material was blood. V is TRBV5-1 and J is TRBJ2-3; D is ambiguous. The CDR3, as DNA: TGCGCCAGCAGCTTAGTTGGATTATCAGATACGCAGTATTTT. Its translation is CASSLVGLSDTQYF.